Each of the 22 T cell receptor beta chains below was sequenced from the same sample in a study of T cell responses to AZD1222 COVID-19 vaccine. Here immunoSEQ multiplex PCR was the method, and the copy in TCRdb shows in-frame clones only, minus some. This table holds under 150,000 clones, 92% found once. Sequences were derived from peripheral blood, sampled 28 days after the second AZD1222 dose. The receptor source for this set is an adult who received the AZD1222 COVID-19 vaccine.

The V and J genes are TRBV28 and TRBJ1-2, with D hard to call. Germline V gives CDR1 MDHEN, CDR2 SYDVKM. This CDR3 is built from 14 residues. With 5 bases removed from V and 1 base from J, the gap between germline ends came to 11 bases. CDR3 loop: CASSLTDLNYGYTF. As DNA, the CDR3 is TGTGCCAGCAGTCTAACAGACCTTAACTATGGCTACACCTTC.

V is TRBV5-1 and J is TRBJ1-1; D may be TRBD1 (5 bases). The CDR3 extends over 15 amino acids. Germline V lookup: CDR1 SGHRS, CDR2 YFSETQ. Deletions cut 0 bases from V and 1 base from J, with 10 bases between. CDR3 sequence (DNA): TGCGCCAGCAGCTTGGTATCCGACAGGAACACTGAAGCTTTCTTT. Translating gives CASSLVSDRNTEAFF.

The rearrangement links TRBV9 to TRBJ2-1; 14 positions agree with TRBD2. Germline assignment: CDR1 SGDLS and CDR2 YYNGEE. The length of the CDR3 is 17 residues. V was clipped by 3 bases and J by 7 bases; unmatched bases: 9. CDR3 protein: CASSGTGGTSGSNEQFF. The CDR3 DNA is TGTGCCAGCAGCGGCACGGGAGGGACTAGCGGGAGTAATGAGCAGTTCTTC. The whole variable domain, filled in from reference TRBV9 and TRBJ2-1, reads DSGVTQTPKHLITATGQRVTLRCSPRSGDLSVYWYQQSLDQGLQFLIQYYNGEERAKGNILERFSAQQFPDLHSELNLSSLELGDSALYFCASSGTGGTSGSNEQFFGPGTRLTVL.

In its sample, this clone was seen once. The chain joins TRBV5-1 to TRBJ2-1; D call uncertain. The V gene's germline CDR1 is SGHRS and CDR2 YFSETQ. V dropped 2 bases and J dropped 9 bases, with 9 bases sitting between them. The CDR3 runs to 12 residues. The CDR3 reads CASSFLEGEQFF. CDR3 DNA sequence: TGCGCCAGCAGCTTTTTAGAAGGTGAGCAGTTCTTC.

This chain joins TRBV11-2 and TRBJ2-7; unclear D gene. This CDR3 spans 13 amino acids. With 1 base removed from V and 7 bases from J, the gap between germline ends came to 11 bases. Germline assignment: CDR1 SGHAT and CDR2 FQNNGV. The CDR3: CASSLGPAREQYF. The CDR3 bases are TGTGCCAGCAGCTTAGGCCCCGCCCGGGAGCAGTACTTC. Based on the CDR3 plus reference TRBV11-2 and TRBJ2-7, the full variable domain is EAGVAQSPRYKIIEKRQSVAFWCNPISGHATLYWYQQILGQGPKLLIQFQNNGVVDDSQLPKDRFSAERLKGVDSTLKIQPAKLEDSAVYLCASSLGPAREQYFGPGTRLTVT.

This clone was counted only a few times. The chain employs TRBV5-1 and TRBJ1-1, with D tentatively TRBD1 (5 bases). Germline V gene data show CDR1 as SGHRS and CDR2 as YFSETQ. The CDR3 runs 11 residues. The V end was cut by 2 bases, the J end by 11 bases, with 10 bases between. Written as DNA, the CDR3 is TGCGCCAGCAGCTTTGACAGAACGGCTTTCTTT. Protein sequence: CASSFDRTAFF.

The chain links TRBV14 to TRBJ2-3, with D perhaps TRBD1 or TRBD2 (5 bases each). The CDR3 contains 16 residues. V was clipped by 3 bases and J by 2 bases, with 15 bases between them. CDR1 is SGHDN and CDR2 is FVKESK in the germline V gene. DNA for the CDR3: TGTGCCAGCAGCCAGGACCCCCGGGACCCCACAGATACGCAGTATTTT. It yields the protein CASSQDPRDPTDTQYF.

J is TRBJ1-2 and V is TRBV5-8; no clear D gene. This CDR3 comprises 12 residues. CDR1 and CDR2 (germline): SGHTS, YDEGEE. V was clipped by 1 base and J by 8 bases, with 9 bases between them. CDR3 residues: CASSLQARGYTF. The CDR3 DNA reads TGTGCCAGCAGCTTGCAGGCGCGGGGCTACACCTTC.

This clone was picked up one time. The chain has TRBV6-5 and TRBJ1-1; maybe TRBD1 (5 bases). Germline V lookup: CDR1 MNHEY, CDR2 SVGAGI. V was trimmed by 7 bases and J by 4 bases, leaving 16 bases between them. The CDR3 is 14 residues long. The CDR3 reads CASTGTGSITEAFF. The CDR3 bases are TGTGCCAGCACCGGGACCGGGTCTATCACTGAAGCTTTCTTT.

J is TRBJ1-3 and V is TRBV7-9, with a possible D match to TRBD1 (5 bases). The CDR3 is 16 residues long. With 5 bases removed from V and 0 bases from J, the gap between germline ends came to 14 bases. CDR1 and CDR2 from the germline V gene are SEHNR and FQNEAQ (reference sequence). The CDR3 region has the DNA TGTGCCAGCAGCCTCAATGGGGGAAACTCTGGAAACACCATATATTTT. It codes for CASSLNGGNSGNTIYF. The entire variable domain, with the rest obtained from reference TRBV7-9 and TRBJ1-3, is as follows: DTGVSQNPRHKITKRGQNVTFRCDPISEHNRLYWYRQTLGQGPEFLTYFQNEAQLEKSRLLSDRFSAERPKGSFSTLEIQRTEQGDSAMYLCASSLNGGNSGNTIYFGEGSWLTVV.

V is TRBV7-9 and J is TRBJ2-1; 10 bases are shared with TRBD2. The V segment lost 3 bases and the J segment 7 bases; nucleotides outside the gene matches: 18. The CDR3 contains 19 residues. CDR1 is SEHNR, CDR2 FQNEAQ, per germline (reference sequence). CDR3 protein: CASSLPIIREREGRNEQFF. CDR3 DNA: TGTGCCAGCAGCTTGCCTATTATTAGAGAGCGGGAGGGCCGAAATGAGCAGTTCTTC.

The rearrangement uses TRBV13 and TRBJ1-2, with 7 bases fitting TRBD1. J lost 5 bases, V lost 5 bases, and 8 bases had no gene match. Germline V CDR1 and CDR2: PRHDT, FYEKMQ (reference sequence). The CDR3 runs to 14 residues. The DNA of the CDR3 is TGTGCCAGCAGCGGCGAGGGACAGATTTATGGCTACACCTTC. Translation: CASSGEGQIYGYTF.

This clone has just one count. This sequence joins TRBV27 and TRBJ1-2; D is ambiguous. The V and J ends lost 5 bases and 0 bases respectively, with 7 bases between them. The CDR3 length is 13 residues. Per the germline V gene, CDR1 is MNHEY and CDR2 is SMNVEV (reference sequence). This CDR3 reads CASSGGPNYGYTF. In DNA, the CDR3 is TGTGCCAGCAGTGGTGGGCCTAACTATGGCTACACCTTC.

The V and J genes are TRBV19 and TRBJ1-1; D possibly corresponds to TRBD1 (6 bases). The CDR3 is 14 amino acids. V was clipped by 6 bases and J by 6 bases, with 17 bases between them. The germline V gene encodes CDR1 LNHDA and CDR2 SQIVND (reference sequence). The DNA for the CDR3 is TGTGCCAGTAGCGCCACCAGGGGACAATCTGAAGCTTTCTTT. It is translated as CASSATRGQSEAFF. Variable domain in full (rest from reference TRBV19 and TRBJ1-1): DGGITQSPKYLFRKEGQNVTLSCEQNLNHDAMYWYRQDPGQGLRLIYYSQIVNDFQKGDIAEGYSVSREKKESFPLTVTSAQKNPTAFYLCASSATRGQSEAFFGQGTRLTVV.

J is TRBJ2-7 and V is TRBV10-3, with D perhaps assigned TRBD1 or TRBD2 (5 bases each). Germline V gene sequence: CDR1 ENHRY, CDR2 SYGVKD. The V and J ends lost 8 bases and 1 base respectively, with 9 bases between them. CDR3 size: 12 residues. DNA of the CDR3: TGTGCCATCGGGACCTCTTCCTACGAGCAGTACTTC. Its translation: CAIGTSSYEQYF.

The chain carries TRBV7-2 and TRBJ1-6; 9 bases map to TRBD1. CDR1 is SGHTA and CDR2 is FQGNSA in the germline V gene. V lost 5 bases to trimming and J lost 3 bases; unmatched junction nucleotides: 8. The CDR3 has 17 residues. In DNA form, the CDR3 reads TGTGCCAGCAGCCGTGACAGGGGGGGGAACTATAATTCACCCCTCCACTTT. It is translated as CASSRDRGGNYNSPLHF.

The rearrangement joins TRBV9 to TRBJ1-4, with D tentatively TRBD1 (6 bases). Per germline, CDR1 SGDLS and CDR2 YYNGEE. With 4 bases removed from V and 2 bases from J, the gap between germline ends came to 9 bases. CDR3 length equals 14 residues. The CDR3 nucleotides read TGTGCCAGCAGCTTAACAGGGACTAATGAAAAACTGTTTTTT. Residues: CASSLTGTNEKLFF.

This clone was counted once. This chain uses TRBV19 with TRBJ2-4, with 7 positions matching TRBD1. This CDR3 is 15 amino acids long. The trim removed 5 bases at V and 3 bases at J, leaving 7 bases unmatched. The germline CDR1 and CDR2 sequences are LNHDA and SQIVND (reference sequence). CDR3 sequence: CASSPTGFVKNIQYF. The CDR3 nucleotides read TGTGCCAGTAGTCCGACAGGGTTTGTCAAAAACATTCAGTACTTC.

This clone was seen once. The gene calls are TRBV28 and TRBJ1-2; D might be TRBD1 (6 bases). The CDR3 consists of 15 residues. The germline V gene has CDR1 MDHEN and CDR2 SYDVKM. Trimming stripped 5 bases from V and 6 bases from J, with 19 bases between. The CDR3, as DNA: TGTGCCAGCAGTATAAGACAGGCCCTCTTGGATGGCTACACCTTC. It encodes CASSIRQALLDGYTF.

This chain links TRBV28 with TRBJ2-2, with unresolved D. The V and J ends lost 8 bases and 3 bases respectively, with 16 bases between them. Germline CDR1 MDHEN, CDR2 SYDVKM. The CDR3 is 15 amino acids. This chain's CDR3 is CASLPFRADTGELFF. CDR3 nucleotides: TGTGCCAGCCTTCCCTTTAGGGCTGACACCGGGGAGCTGTTTTTT. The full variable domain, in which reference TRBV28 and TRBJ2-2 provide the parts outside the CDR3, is DVKVTQSSRYLVKRTGEKVFLECVQDMDHENMFWYRQDPGLGLRLIYFSYDVKMKEKGDIPEGYSVSREKKERFSLILESASTNQTSMYLCASLPFRADTGELFFGEGSRLTVL.

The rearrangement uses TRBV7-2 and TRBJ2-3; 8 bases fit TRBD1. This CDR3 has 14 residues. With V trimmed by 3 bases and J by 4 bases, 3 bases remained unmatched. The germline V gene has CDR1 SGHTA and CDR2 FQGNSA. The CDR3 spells CASSFGQGPDTQYF. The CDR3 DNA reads TGTGCCAGCAGCTTCGGACAGGGCCCAGATACGCAGTATTTT.

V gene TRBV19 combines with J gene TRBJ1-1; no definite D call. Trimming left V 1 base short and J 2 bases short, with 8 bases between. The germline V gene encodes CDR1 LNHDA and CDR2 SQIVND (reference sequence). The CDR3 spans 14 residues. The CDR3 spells CASSIGLENTEAFF. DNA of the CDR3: TGTGCCAGTAGTATAGGGCTGGAAAACACTGAAGCTTTCTTT.